The T cell receptor beta chain under discussion was sequenced for a study of blood T cells in healthy people across ages. Primed by a sample-barcoded 5' primer and a J-beta primer mix, a second PCR proceeded for 7 to 11 cycles. Via MiXCR, TCRdb re-called the 5' RACE reads, giving one row per CDR3 protein. Among under 700,000 distinct CDR3 sequences listed, around 24% were seen once. The CDR3 is made up of 16 amino acids. The germline CDR1 and CDR2 sequences are SGDLS and YYNGEE. V was clipped by 3 bases and J by 2 bases; unmatched bases: 9. The sample was also reused in another study, on T cells of mothers and their children.

This sequence joins TRBV9 and TRBJ2-3; 7 bases align to TRBD2. The receptor was derived from a boy between 5 and 17 years old in good health. Sequenced material: blood. This CDR3 reads CASSDLSGKLTDTQYF. The CDR3 nucleotides read TGTGCCAGCAGCGACCTCAGCGGGAAGCTCACAGATACGCAGTATTTT.